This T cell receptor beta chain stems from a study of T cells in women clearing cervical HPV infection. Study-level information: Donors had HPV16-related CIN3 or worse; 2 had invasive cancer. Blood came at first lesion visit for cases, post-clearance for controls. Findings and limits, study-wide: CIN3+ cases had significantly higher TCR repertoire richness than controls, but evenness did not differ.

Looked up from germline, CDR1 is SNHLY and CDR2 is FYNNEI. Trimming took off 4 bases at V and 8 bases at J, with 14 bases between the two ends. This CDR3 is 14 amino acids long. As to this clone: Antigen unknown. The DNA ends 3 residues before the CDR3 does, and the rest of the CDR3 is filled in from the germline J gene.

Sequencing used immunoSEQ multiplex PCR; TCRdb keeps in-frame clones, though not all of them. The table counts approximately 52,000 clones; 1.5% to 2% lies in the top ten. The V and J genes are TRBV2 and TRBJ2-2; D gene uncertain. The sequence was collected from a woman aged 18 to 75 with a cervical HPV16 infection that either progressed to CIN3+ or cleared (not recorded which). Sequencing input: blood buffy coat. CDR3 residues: CASSVGLGYGELFF. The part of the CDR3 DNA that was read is TGTGCCAGCAGTGTCGGCCTAGGATATGGGGAG.